This entry lists 4 T cell receptor beta chains sequenced from one sample in a study of T cells expressing NK-cell markers (dated by TCRdb to the early 2020s). The method behind the library was 5' RACE. Sequencing used an Illumina HiSeq 2000. TCRdb reprocessed the reads and lists each CDR3 protein sequence as a single entry, with no DNA. The table for this sample lists 90,000 to 130,000 distinct CDR3 sequences. The ten largest account for about 18% of the sample. Sequencing was performed on blood T cells: a sorted CD56 or NKG2C T cell subset, CD4+ or CD8+ T cells, or bulk PBMC T cells (not recorded which). These receptors all stem from a woman aged 18 to 75 in good health.

J is TRBJ1-2 and V is TRBV12-3 or TRBV12-4. The CDR3 contains 11 residues. The CDR3 sequence is CASSLYQSYTF.

This rearrangement joins TRBV25-1 to TRBJ2-2; TCRdb picks TRBD1, but there is no DNA to check that call. This CDR3 region has 17 residues. Looked up from germline, CDR1 is MGHDK and CDR2 is SYGVNS. CDR3 residues: CASSEQTPFYSGGELFF.

J is TRBJ1-5 and V is TRBV5-6. The CDR3 sequence is 14 residues long. Germline CDR1 SGHDT, CDR2 YYEEEE. The chain's CDR3 is CASSRAGNNQPQHF.

This sequence joins TRBV6-5 and TRBJ2-1; the D call of TRBD1 rests on TCRdb alone, since no DNA is present to check it. This CDR3 comprises 18 residues. Germline values: CDR1 MNHEY, CDR2 SVGAGI. The CDR3 sequence: CASSYKGVGGIPYNEQFF.